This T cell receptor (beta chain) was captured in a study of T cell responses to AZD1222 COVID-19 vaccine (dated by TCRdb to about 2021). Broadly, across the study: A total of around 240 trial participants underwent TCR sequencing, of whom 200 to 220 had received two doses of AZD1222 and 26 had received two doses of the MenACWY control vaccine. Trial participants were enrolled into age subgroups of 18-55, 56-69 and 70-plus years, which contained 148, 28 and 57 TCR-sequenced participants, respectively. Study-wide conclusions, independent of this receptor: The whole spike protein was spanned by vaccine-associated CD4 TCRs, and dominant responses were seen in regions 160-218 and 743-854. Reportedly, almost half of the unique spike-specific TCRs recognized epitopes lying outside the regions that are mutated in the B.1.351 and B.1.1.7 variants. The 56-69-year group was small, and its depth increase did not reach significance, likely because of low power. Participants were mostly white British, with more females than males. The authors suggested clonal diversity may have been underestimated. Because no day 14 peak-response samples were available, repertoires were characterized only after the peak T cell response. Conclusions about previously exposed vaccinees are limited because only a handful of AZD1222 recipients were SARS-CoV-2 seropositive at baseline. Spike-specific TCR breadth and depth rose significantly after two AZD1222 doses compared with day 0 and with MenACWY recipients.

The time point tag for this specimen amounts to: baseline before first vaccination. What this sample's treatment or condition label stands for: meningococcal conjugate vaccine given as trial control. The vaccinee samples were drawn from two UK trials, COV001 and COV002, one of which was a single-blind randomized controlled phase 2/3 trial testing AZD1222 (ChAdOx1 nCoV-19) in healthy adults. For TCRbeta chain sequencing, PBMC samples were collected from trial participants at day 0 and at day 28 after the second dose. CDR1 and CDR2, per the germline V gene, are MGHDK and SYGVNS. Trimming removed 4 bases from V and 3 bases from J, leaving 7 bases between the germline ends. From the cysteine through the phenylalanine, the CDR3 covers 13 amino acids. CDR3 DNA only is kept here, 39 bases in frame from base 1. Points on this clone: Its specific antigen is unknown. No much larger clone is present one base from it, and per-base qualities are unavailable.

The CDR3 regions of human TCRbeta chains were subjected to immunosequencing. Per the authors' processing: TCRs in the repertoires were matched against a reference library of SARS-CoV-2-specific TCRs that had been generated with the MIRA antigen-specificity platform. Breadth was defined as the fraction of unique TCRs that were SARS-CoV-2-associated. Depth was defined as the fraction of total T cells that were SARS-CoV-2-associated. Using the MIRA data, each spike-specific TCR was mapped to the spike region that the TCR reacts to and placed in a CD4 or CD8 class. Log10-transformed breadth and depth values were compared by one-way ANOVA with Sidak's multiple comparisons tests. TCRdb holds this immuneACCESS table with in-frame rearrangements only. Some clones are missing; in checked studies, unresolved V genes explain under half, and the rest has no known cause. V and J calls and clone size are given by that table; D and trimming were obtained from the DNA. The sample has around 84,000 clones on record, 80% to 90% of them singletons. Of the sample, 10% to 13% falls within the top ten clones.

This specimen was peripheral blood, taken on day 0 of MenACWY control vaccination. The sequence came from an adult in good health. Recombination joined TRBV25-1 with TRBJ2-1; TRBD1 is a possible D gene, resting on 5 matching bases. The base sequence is TGTGCCAGCAGTGCCGACAGCTACAATGAGCAGTTCTTC. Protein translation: CASSADSYNEQFF.